This TCR beta chain is drawn from a study of glioma-infiltrating T cells after dendritic cell vaccination. Study in general: The vaccine used monocyte-derived dendritic cells pulsed overnight with autologous tumor lysate. Patients received three intradermal dendritic cell vaccine injections at biweekly intervals.

Time point indicated: after dendritic cell vaccination, including at tumor progression/relapse. TCRB CDR3 was amplified from 2 ug genomic DNA or less. Amplification used 60 V beta primers and 13 J beta primers. The repertoire was sequenced with immunoSEQ multiplex PCR; TCRdb's copy has only in-frame clones and lacks some. The sample holds 100,000 to 120,000 clones; about 90% are singletons and the top ten take 2.7%. This CDR3 is built from 13 residues. The sample here was blood, taken after dendritic cell vaccination. The sequence was obtained from a human donor with glioblastoma. The chain joins TRBV7-5 to TRBJ1-5; the table's TRBD1 call for D was not verified on the DNA. TRBV7-5 is a pseudogene locus. The CDR3 bases are TGTGCCAGAAGCGGGCAGGGCTATCAGCCCCAGCATTTT. Protein: CARSGQGYQPQHF.